The rows below give T cell receptor beta chains drawn from one sample of a study of T cells in Graves' hyperthyroidism and ophthalmopathy. In TCRdb, the multiplex PCR reads were re-called with MiXCR into one record per CDR3 protein. The sample contains some 380,000 distinct CDR3 sequences, about 13% of which appear only once. The sequenced sample consisted of blood. All receptors derive from a man aged 25 to 40 with Graves' hyperthyroidism that later progressed to Graves' ophthalmopathy. The CDR3 runs from the conserved cysteine through the conserved F or W. Fields, in order: CDR3 DNA, CDR3 protein, J gene, D gene, V gene, clone size. The D gene is left open where the match is weak. Not all rows give a size; the values are once, few, many and, for expanded clones, a class.

TGCAGTGGGTATAGGGGGGGCTCCTACGAGCAGTACTTC CSGYRGGSYEQYF TRBJ2-7 - TRBV20-1 few
TGTGCCAGCAGCCAAGGGGGGGGGGTAGGCAATCAGCCCCAGCATTTT CASSQGGGVGNQPQHF TRBJ1-5 - TRBV3-1 -
TGTGCCAGCAGCTTACCCAGGGGTCAAGAGACCCAGTACTTC CASSLPRGQETQYF TRBJ2-5 - TRBV7-9 many
TGTGCCAGCAGCGTAGTAGCGGCCAGGGGAACAGATACGCAGTATTTT CASSVVAARGTDTQYF TRBJ2-3 - TRBV9 many
TGCAGTGGACGACAGGGGGTGAACGAGCAGTACTTC CSGRQGVNEQYF TRBJ2-7 TRBD1 TRBV20-1 -
TGCGCCAGCAGCTTGCCGGGGGGTGACGAGCAGTACTTC CASSLPGGDEQYF TRBJ2-7 TRBD2 TRBV5-1 many
TGTGCCAGCAGTGATACAGGGGGAAGTCAAGAGACCCAGTACTTC CASSDTGGSQETQYF TRBJ2-5 TRBD1 TRBV28 few
TGCAGCGTTGAAGAGGTGCTGGGAAGCGGCTACACCTTC CSVEEVLGSGYTF TRBJ1-2 - TRBV29-1 few
TGTGCCAGCAGTATTCGGAGGGATAGCAATCAGCCCCAGCATTTT CASSIRRDSNQPQHF TRBJ1-5 - TRBV6-1 many
TGTGCCAGCAGCCTTACCGGGACGGACTACAATGAGCAGTTCTTC CASSLTGTDYNEQFF TRBJ2-1 - TRBV11-3 -
TGCGCCAGCAGGGACACCACTACGAACACCGGGGAGCTGTTTTTT CASRDTTTNTGELFF TRBJ2-2 - TRBV5-1 many
TGTGCCAGCTCGGGTTGGGACAGCGATAATTCACCCCTCCACTTT CASSGWDSDNSPLHF TRBJ1-6 TRBD1 TRBV18 many
TGTGCCAGCAGCCAAGATGGAGGCAAACTGTTTTTT CASSQDGGKLFF TRBJ1-4 - TRBV3-1 many
TGTGCCAGCAGTTTACAAAGGCCTGAAGCTTTCTTT CASSLQRPEAFF TRBJ1-1 - TRBV28 -
TGCGCCAGCAGAACAGGGAGTGAGCAGTTCTTC CASRTGSEQFF TRBJ2-1 - TRBV4-1 -
TGCGCCAGCAGCTTGAAGGCGTCCAGGAACACTGAAGCTTTCTTT CASSLKASRNTEAFF TRBJ1-1 - TRBV5-1 many
TGTGCCAGCAGTCGCTCTAAGGGGTTTTTTAACACCGGGGAGCTGTTTTTT CASSRSKGFFNTGELFF TRBJ2-2 - TRBV27 few
TGTGCCAGCAGTTTTCATGGACAGGGTCGCAATGAGCAGTTCTTC CASSFHGQGRNEQFF TRBJ2-1 TRBD1 TRBV28 many
TGTGCCAGCAGCCCATGGACAGGGGATGACTATGGCTACACCTTC CASSPWTGDDYGYTF TRBJ1-2 TRBD1 TRBV7-9 many
TGTGCCAGCAGCTTATACGGCCCCCAGCGGGGGCGGGAGACCCAGTACTTC CASSLYGPQRGRETQYF TRBJ2-5 TRBD2 TRBV7-3 many
TGTGCCAGTAGTATTGGACAGGGGATCAATCAGCCCCAGCATTTT CASSIGQGINQPQHF TRBJ1-5 TRBD1 TRBV19 few
TGTGCCAGCAGAGTACAGGGTGGAGAGCAGTACTTC CASRVQGGEQYF TRBJ2-7 - TRBV6-1 few
TGTGCCAGCAGTGAAACACAGGGGCGAGGCGAGCAGTACTTC CASSETQGRGEQYF TRBJ2-7 TRBD1 TRBV6-1 -
TGCAGTGCTCGTGACAGTTCTGGAAACACCATATATTTT CSARDSSGNTIYF TRBJ1-3 - TRBV20-1 -
TGTGCCAGCAGCTTAGAGGGGCTTCATACGCAGTATTTT CASSLEGLHTQYF TRBJ2-3 - TRBV7-9 many
TGCGCCAGCAGCTGGACAGGGGAGGATTCTACTGGAAACACCATATATTTT CASSWTGEDSTGNTIYF TRBJ1-3 TRBD1 TRBV10-1 few
TGTGCCAGCAGCTACACAGGGAGCGATGGCTACACCTTC CASSYTGSDGYTF TRBJ1-2 - TRBV12-3/TRBV12-4 many
TGTGCCAGCAGCCAGGTAGCAGGGGACCACAATGAGCAGTTCTTC CASSQVAGDHNEQFF TRBJ2-1 - TRBV7-9 -
TGTGCCATCAGTAAGAAACTAGGACAGGGGAACACTGAAGCTTTCTTT CAISKKLGQGNTEAFF TRBJ1-1 TRBD1 TRBV10-3 many
TGTGCCAGCAGGGGAGGGCTTAAAGAGACCCAGTACTTC CASRGGLKETQYF TRBJ2-5 TRBD2 TRBV6-1 many
TGCGCCAGCAGCCAGGGACAGCTGAGTGAGCAGTACTTC CASSQGQLSEQYF TRBJ2-7 TRBD1 TRBV4-1 -
TGCGCCAGCAGCCCCCAAGAGGCGAACTATGGCTACACCTTC CASSPQEANYGYTF TRBJ1-2 - TRBV4-1 -
TGTGCCAGCAGTCCCGGATCTAAGATGGACACCGGGGAGCTGTTTTTT CASSPGSKMDTGELFF TRBJ2-2 - TRBV6-1 few
TGTGCCAGCGCTTCTAGCCCGGCGGAATATAATTCACCCCTCCACTTT CASASSPAEYNSPLHF TRBJ1-6 - TRBV9 many
TGTGCCAGCAGTGAATGGGGGTTTGGAAGATACACTGAAGCTTTCTTT CASSEWGFGRYTEAFF TRBJ1-1 - TRBV6-1 -
TGTGCCAGCAGCTCAAGGGGAAACACCATATATTTT CASSSRGNTIYF TRBJ1-3 - TRBV7-9 -
TGTGCCACCCTAAACACAATGATTAAGCGAAATTCACCCCTCCACTTT CATLNTMIKRNSPLHF TRBJ1-6 - TRBV28 -
TGTGCCTGGAGCCCGGGACTAGCGGGGGATGAGCAGTTCTTC CAWSPGLAGDEQFF TRBJ2-1 TRBD2 TRBV30 many
TGTGCCAGCAGTCTGCAGGGGATCTCCTACGAGCAGTACTTC CASSLQGISYEQYF TRBJ2-7 - TRBV2 many
TGTGCCAGCAGCCCCCGGGGACAGGGGAACAATGAGCAGTTCTTC CASSPRGQGNNEQFF TRBJ2-1 TRBD1 TRBV6-1 -
TGTGCCAGCAGCCCTCTTCACGAGCAGTACTTC CASSPLHEQYF TRBJ2-7 - TRBV7-9 many
TGTGCCAGCAGTTCACAACCCCTGGGGGGGAATGAGCAGTTCTTC CASSSQPLGGNEQFF TRBJ2-1 TRBD2 TRBV27 many
TGTGCCAGCAGCTCTACAGGGGTTGAAAAACTGTTTTTT CASSSTGVEKLFF TRBJ1-4 TRBD1 TRBV11-2 many
TGTGCCAGCAGTTTCCGGGACAGGGTACACTCTGGGGCCAACGTCCTGACTTTC CASSFRDRVHSGANVLTF TRBJ2-6 TRBD1 TRBV12-3/TRBV12-4 -
TGCAGCGTTGAAGTCAGGGGAGTCGCCTACGAGCAGTACTTC CSVEVRGVAYEQYF TRBJ2-7 - TRBV29-1 few
TGTGCCAGCAGCCAAGGACAGAGGAATCAGCCCCAGCATTTT CASSQGQRNQPQHF TRBJ1-5 - TRBV3-1 many
TGTGCCAGCAGCTTAGCCCCATATAAGTGGGACTCCTATAATTCACCCCTCCACTTT CASSLAPYKWDSYNSPLHF TRBJ1-6 - TRBV11-2 many
TGTGCCAGCAGCCAAGATCAAGGGATCGGAAACACCATATATTTT CASSQDQGIGNTIYF TRBJ1-3 - TRBV4-2 -
TGTGCCAGCAGTGAAAGGAGGGGGGGGTATGGCTACACCTTC CASSERRGGYGYTF TRBJ1-2 - TRBV6-1 -
TGTGCCATCAGTCCCGGGACAGGTCGCTACGAGCAGTACTTC CAISPGTGRYEQYF TRBJ2-7 TRBD1 TRBV10-3 -
TGTGCCTGGACGACCGGAGGGGGGGGGGCAGATACGCAGTATTTT CAWTTGGGGADTQYF TRBJ2-3 - TRBV30 many
TGTGCCAGCAGTTTCCGGGACAGAAATTCACCCCTCCACTTT CASSFRDRNSPLHF TRBJ1-6 TRBD1 TRBV11-2 many
TGTGCCAGCAGCGAACCGGGCCTAACCTACGAGCAGTACTTC CASSEPGLTYEQYF TRBJ2-7 - TRBV5-6 few
TGCAGTGCTTTCGACAGTTTTAATCAGCCCCAGCATTTT CSAFDSFNQPQHF TRBJ1-5 - TRBV20-1 -
TGTGCCAGCAGGGGGAATTATGGTAACGAGCAGTACTTC CASRGNYGNEQYF TRBJ2-7 - TRBV11-2 many
TGCAGCGTAACAGCAGGGTTTGGAAACACCATATATTTT CSVTAGFGNTIYF TRBJ1-3 - TRBV29-1 many
TGTGCCAGCAGCCAAGGGGGCTCGACTGAAGCTTTCTTT CASSQGGSTEAFF TRBJ1-1 TRBD1 TRBV28 many
TGCGCCAGCAGCTTGTCGGCCAGCTCCTACGAGCAGTACTTC CASSLSASSYEQYF TRBJ2-7 - TRBV5-1 -
TGTGCCAGCAGCTTGGCATATAGCACAGATACGCAGTATTTT CASSLAYSTDTQYF TRBJ2-3 - TRBV7-2 few